The rows below give T cell receptor beta chains drawn from one sample of a study of T cell responses to AZD1222 COVID-19 vaccine. Some clones are missing from TCRdb's copy, which holds only in-frame ones; the method was immunoSEQ multiplex PCR. Of 160,000 or so clones in the sample, approximately 90% were seen once. The sample in question was peripheral blood, obtained on day 0 of MenACWY control vaccination. The receptors originated from an adult in good health. CDR3s include the opening cysteine and the closing phenylalanine or tryptophan. The order of the fields is V gene, D gene, clone size, J gene, CDR3 protein, CDR3 DNA. D genes are given only for firm matches. Clone size is stated in some rows and not others, as once, few, many or a class when expanded.

TRBV6-5	-	-	TRBJ1-2	CASRFRQSNYGYTF	TGTGCCAGCAGGTTCAGACAGAGTAACTATGGCTACACCTTC
TRBV7-9	-	-	TRBJ2-1	CASSPLSGNEQFF	TGTGCCAGCAGCCCCCTTAGCGGTAATGAGCAGTTCTTC
TRBV6-5	-	-	TRBJ2-1	CASATSSTYNEQFF	TGTGCCAGCGCGACGTCATCTACGTACAATGAGCAGTTCTTC
TRBV7-8	-	-	TRBJ2-7	CASSLGVAGKSYEQYF	TGTGCCAGCAGCTTAGGGGTGGCAGGGAAATCCTACGAGCAGTACTTC
TRBV7-2	-	-	TRBJ2-3	CASSGTGGGGGTDTQYF	TGTGCCAGCAGCGGGACGGGTGGCGGTGGGGGGACAGATACGCAGTATTTT
TRBV4-2	-	once	TRBJ2-7	CASSQDLREHSYEQYF	TGTGCCAGCAGCCAAGATTTGCGGGAACACTCCTACGAGCAGTACTTC
TRBV9	-	-	TRBJ2-3	CASGRMRASPDTQYF	TGTGCCAGCGGCCGTATGAGGGCTAGCCCAGATACGCAGTATTTT
TRBV19	TRBD1	-	TRBJ1-5	CASSGRQGKPQHF	TGTGCCAGTAGTGGCCGACAGGGTAAGCCCCAGCATTTT
TRBV11-2	-	-	TRBJ1-3	CASTLQLGSGNTIYF	TGTGCCAGCACCCTGCAGTTAGGCTCTGGAAACACCATATATTTT
TRBV19	TRBD1	once	TRBJ2-4	CASSPVGQGIAKNIQYF	TGTGCCAGTAGCCCGGTGGGACAGGGTATAGCCAAAAACATTCAGTACTTC
TRBV19	-	-	TRBJ1-5	CASSILPLPISNQPQHF	TGTGCCAGTAGTATCCTCCCTCTGCCCATTAGCAATCAGCCCCAGCATTTT
TRBV7-9	TRBD2	-	TRBJ2-1	CASISWTSGSNEQFF	TGTGCCAGCATCTCCTGGACTAGCGGGAGCAATGAGCAGTTCTTC
TRBV30	TRBD2	-	TRBJ2-6	CAWGILGLAGGLSGANVLTF	TGTGCCTGGGGGATCTTAGGACTAGCGGGAGGGCTCTCTGGGGCCAACGTCCTGACTTTC
TRBV7-2	-	-	TRBJ1-5	CASSLGREWGNQPQHF	TGTGCCAGCAGCTTAGGGAGGGAATGGGGCAATCAGCCCCAGCATTTT
TRBV30	-	-	TRBJ1-6	CAWKVGPRSPLHF	TGTGCCTGGAAGGTGGGACCTAGGTCACCCCTCCACTTT
TRBV7-2	-	-	TRBJ1-3	CASSTGTQDTIYF	TGTGCCAGCAGCACCGGGACACAGGACACCATATATTTT
TRBV6-2/TRBV6-3	TRBD1	-	TRBJ2-1	CASSSMGQGVTEQFF	TGTGCCAGCAGCTCCATGGGACAGGGTGTCACGGAGCAGTTCTTC
TRBV19	TRBD1	once	TRBJ1-5	CASSTFRQGSNQPQHF	TGTGCCAGTAGTACCTTCCGACAGGGCTCAAATCAGCCCCAGCATTTT
TRBV24-1	-	-	TRBJ2-5	CATSDFLGAPQYF	TGTGCCACCAGTGATTTCCTAGGGGCGCCCCAGTACTTC
TRBV10-3	TRBD2	-	TRBJ2-3	CAISESGLAGGQDTQYF	TGTGCCATCAGTGAGTCCGGACTAGCGGGAGGGCAAGATACGCAGTATTTT
TRBV7-2	-	-	TRBJ2-5	CASSFGGRETQYF	TGTGCCAGCAGCTTCGGGGGTAGAGAGACCCAGTACTTC
TRBV6-5	-	-	TRBJ1-1	CASSYDRGATEAFF	TGTGCCAGCAGTTATGATCGGGGTGCCACTGAAGCTTTCTTT
TRBV5-1	-	-	TRBJ2-2	CASSLTVRSTGELFF	TGCGCCAGCAGCTTGACAGTCCGATCCACCGGGGAGCTGTTTTTT
TRBV2	TRBD1	-	TRBJ1-4	CASSFGTGGTTNEKLFF	TGTGCCAGCAGTTTTGGGACAGGCGGTACAACTAATGAAAAACTGTTTTTT
TRBV5-1	-	-	TRBJ1-1	CASSLAAGATEAFF	TGCGCCAGCAGCTTGGCCGCGGGGGCCACTGAAGCTTTCTTT
TRBV7-2	-	once	TRBJ2-3	CASSLEADTQYF	TGTGCCAGCAGCTTAGAGGCAGATACGCAGTATTTT
TRBV7-8	-	-	TRBJ1-1	CASSRDANTEAFF	TGTGCCAGCAGCCGGGACGCGAACACTGAAGCTTTCTTT
TRBV28	TRBD2	-	TRBJ2-7	CASSLSSGPAEQYF	TGTGCCAGCAGTTTATCTAGCGGGCCCGCCGAGCAGTACTTC
TRBV14	-	-	TRBJ2-2	CASSPRLMAGELFF	TGTGCCAGCAGCCCCCGGTTGATGGCCGGGGAGCTGTTTTTT
TRBV10-1	-	-	TRBJ1-2	CASSEGVNYGYTF	TGCGCCAGCAGTGAGGGCGTTAACTATGGCTACACCTTC
TRBV5-6	-	-	TRBJ2-7	CASSPGRTYEQYF	TGTGCCAGCAGCCCAGGACGGACCTACGAGCAGTACTTC
TRBV7-9	-	-	TRBJ2-7	CASSARGEQYF	TGTGCCAGCAGCGCCCGTGGGGAGCAGTACTTC
TRBV10-3	-	-	TRBJ1-1	CATGEGRTEAFF	TGTGCCACAGGGGAGGGGCGGACTGAAGCTTTCTTT
TRBV5-1	-	few	TRBJ1-4	CASRQTNEKLFF	TGCGCCAGCCGACAGACTAATGAAAAACTGTTTTTT
TRBV24-1	TRBD1	-	TRBJ1-5	CATSGTGHQPQHF	TGTGCCACTTCCGGGACAGGGCATCAGCCCCAGCATTTT
TRBV30	TRBD1	-	TRBJ2-2	CAGSGQSYGELFF	TGTGCCGGCTCGGGACAGTCATACGGGGAGCTGTTTTTT
TRBV6-1	-	-	TRBJ2-3	CASSEYWANFF	TGTGCCAGCAGTGAATATTGGGCCAACTTTTTT
TRBV2	TRBD2	few	TRBJ2-3	CASNGREDTDTQYF	TGTGCCAGCAATGGGCGGGAGGACACAGATACGCAGTATTTT
TRBV12-3/TRBV12-4	-	few	TRBJ1-5	CASRPGGQPQHF	TGTGCCAGCCGTCCCGGAGGGCAGCCCCAGCATTTT
TRBV6-5	-	-	TRBJ1-5	CASILDGRNQPQHF	TGTGCCAGCATATTAGACGGCCGCAATCAGCCCCAGCATTTT
TRBV24-1	TRBD2	once	TRBJ2-1	CATSESGGHNEQFF	TGTGCCACCAGTGAATCGGGAGGGCACAATGAGCAGTTCTTC
TRBV11-3	-	-	TRBJ1-1	CASSPDPSRPFDTEAFF	TGTGCCAGCAGCCCAGACCCCTCGAGGCCCTTTGACACTGAAGCTTTCTTT
TRBV28	-	-	TRBJ1-6	CASSFGSDRYNSPLHF	TGTGCCAGCAGTTTTGGGAGCGACCGCTATAATTCACCCCTCCACTTT
TRBV19	-	-	TRBJ1-4	CASSKELRREKLFF	TGTGCCAGTAGTAAGGAGCTACGAAGGGAAAAACTGTTTTTT
TRBV12-3/TRBV12-4	-	once	TRBJ1-1	CASSSPPNTEAFF	TGTGCCAGCAGTTCCCCCCCGAACACTGAAGCTTTCTTT
TRBV29-1	-	-	TRBJ1-5	CSVASGINQPQHF	TGCAGCGTTGCAAGTGGGATAAATCAGCCCCAGCATTTT
TRBV5-8	TRBD1	once	TRBJ2-2	CASSYGTGATGELFF	TGTGCCAGCAGCTACGGGACAGGTGCTACCGGGGAGCTGTTTTTT
TRBV12-3/TRBV12-4	-	-	TRBJ1-2	CASSLSAYGYTF	TGTGCCAGCAGTTTAAGTGCTTATGGCTACACCTTC
TRBV2	-	-	TRBJ1-4	CASGPQGVNEKLFF	TGTGCCAGCGGACCCCAGGGCGTTAATGAAAAACTGTTTTTT
TRBV9	-	-	TRBJ2-2	CASSVLDTNTGELFF	TGTGCCAGCAGCGTATTAGACACCAACACCGGGGAGCTGTTTTTT
TRBV5-4	-	-	TRBJ2-2	CASSLFFGGSFNGELFF	TGTGCCAGCAGCTTGTTTTTCGGGGGTTCGTTTAACGGGGAGCTGTTTTTT
TRBV18	TRBD1	-	TRBJ1-4	CASSQDRGKGGEKLFF	TGTGCCAGCTCACAGGACAGGGGAAAAGGAGGTGAAAAACTGTTTTTT